A single sample is the source of the 27 T cell receptor beta chains below, sequenced in a study of OX40 agonist ivuxolimab in advanced cancers. The library was built by means of the immunoSEQ multiplex PCR assay. Drawn from immuneACCESS, this table holds only the in-frame rearrangements with V and J called that TCRdb kept. Clones are partly lost; checked studies trace under half to an unresolved V gene and leave the rest unexplained. The sample records 40,000 to 45,000 clones, approximately 80% of which are singletons. The ten largest make up 8% to 13% of the sample. Sequences were derived from CD4+ or CD8+ T cells sorted from blood, sampled in a trial of the OX40 agonist ivuxolimab. Receptors were obtained from an adult with an advanced solid tumor such as melanoma, head and neck, liver or kidney cancer.

The gene calls are TRBV7-9 and TRBJ2-1; a weak D match, TRBD2 (5 bases). V lost 5 bases, J lost 9 bases, and 11 bases lay in between. Germline V gene data show CDR1 as SEHNR and CDR2 as FQNEAQ (reference sequence). The CDR3 is made up of 12 amino acids. As DNA, the CDR3 is TGTGCCAGCAGCCTCGCAGGACTTGAGCAGTTCTTC. This translates into CASSLAGLEQFF.

The genes are TRBV19 and TRBJ2-5; 9 bases line up with TRBD1. The end of the DNA is better explained by TRBJ2-7, so the J call may be wrong. In germline, CDR1 is LNHDA, CDR2 SQIVND (reference sequence). The CDR3 has 15 residues. CDR3 residues: CASSRGGQGTYEQYF. The DNA for the CDR3 is TGTGCCAGTAGTAGGGGAGGACAGGGGACCTACGAGCAGTACTTC.

This rearrangement joins TRBV2 to TRBJ2-3; the match to TRBD2 covers 13 bases. The J segment lost 4 bases and the V segment lost 7 bases, leaving 5 bases of the junction unmatched. The CDR3 spans 15 residues. Germline loops: CDR1 SNHLY, CDR2 FYNNEI. The CDR3 DNA follows: TGTGCCAGCAAAGGACTAGCGGGAGCCGCAGATACGCAGTATTTT. Protein sequence: CASKGLAGAADTQYF.

The chain employs TRBV6-5 and TRBJ2-7; 8 bases match TRBD2. The CDR3 length is 15 residues. J lost 3 bases, V lost 0 bases, and 4 bases had no gene match. Germline CDR1 MNHEY, CDR2 SVGAGI. For the CDR3, the DNA is TGTGCCAGCAGTTACTCGGGTAGCGGGAACTACGAGCAGTACTTC. This encodes CASSYSGSGNYEQYF.

This chain uses TRBV5-4 with TRBJ2-7; maybe TRBD2 (6 bases). The CDR3 length is 16 residues. The germline V and J ends were trimmed by 0 bases and 0 bases, with 13 bases remaining between them. Per the germline V gene, CDR1 is SGHNT and CDR2 is YYREEE (reference sequence). The CDR3 region has the DNA TGTGCCAGCAGCTTGGCAGGCGGAGGGCGCTCCTACGAGCAGTACTTC. This gives the protein CASSLAGGGRSYEQYF.

This sequence joins TRBV9 and TRBJ2-7, with a weak D call TRBD1 (6 bases). The CDR3 spans 14 residues. Trimming stripped 4 bases from V and 5 bases from J, with 16 bases between. The germline CDR1 and CDR2 sequences are SGDLS and YYNGEE. The CDR3 protein is CASSKRGSRDEQYF. In nucleotides, the CDR3 is TGTGCCAGCAGCAAGAGGGGGTCTAGGGACGAGCAGTACTTC.

V and J are TRBV11-2 and TRBJ2-1; the match to TRBD2 covers 12 bases. This CDR3 spans 16 amino acids. Unmatched junction bases numbered 7, after V lost 1 base and J lost 9 bases. The germline gives CDR1 SGHAT, CDR2 FQNNGV. The chain's CDR3 is CASSLVLAGGPGEQFF. The CDR3 DNA follows: TGTGCCAGCAGCTTAGTCCTAGCGGGAGGGCCCGGTGAGCAGTTCTTC.

V and J are TRBV7-2 and TRBJ1-4; no clear D gene. CDR3 size: 13 residues. V lost 1 base to trimming and J lost 8 bases, with 8 bases between them. The germline gives CDR1 SGHTA, CDR2 FQGNSA. The CDR3 sequence is CASSLERVEKLFF. CDR3 coding DNA: TGTGCCAGCAGCTTAGAACGAGTCGAAAAACTGTTTTTT. Full variable domain (remainder filled in from reference TRBV7-2 and TRBJ1-4): GAGVSQSPSNKVTEKGKDVELRCDPISGHTALYWYRQSLGQGLEFLIYFQGNSAPDKSGLPSDRFSAERTGGSVSTLTIQRTQQEDSAVYLCASSLERVEKLFFGSGTQLSVL.

The chain links TRBV5-1 to TRBJ1-1; 7 bases agree with TRBD1. Germline V gene sequence: CDR1 SGHRS, CDR2 YFSETQ. Losses at the gene ends were 2 bases for V and 4 bases for J; bases not matched to a gene: 2. The CDR3 runs 13 residues. The CDR3 bases are TGCGCCAGCAGCTTAGACAGGGTCACTGAAGCTTTCTTT. Translating gives CASSLDRVTEAFF.

V gene TRBV4-1 combines with J gene TRBJ1-4, with 7 bases matching TRBD1. The CDR3 totals 15 residues. CDR1 is MGHRA, CDR2 YSYEKL, per germline. The junction had 5 bases not matched to a gene; V was cut back by 4 bases and J by 3 bases. Here the CDR3 reads CASSLQGSPNEKLFF. CDR3 nucleotides: TGCGCCAGCAGCCTACAGGGGTCTCCTAATGAAAAACTGTTTTTT.

The gene calls are TRBV28 and TRBJ2-7; D is perhaps TRBD1 (5 bases). Germline loops: CDR1 MDHEN, CDR2 SYDVKM. Trimming left V 10 bases short and J 6 bases short, with 16 bases between. The CDR3 runs to 12 residues. CDR3 residues: CATTARRGEQYF. The CDR3 DNA sequence: TGTGCCACCACAGCCCGAAGGGGCGAGCAGTACTTC.

The genes are TRBV23-1 and TRBJ1-2, with 7 bases matching TRBD1. TRBV23-1 is identified as an open reading frame with a role that is uncertain. V was clipped by 4 bases and J by 5 bases; unmatched bases: 4. The CDR3 covers 13 residues. This CDR3 reads CASSPTGEYGYTF. CDR3 nucleotide sequence: TGCGCCAGCAGTCCTACAGGGGAATATGGCTACACCTTC.

The genes are TRBV11-2 and TRBJ2-2; D is unclear. Germline V lookup: CDR1 SGHAT, CDR2 FQNNGV. Deletions cut 5 bases from V and 1 base from J, with 17 bases between. The CDR3 runs 17 residues. CDR3 sequence: CASSVRGEYGNTGELFF. Here the CDR3 DNA reads TGTGCCAGCAGCGTTAGAGGAGAGTACGGGAACACCGGGGAGCTGTTTTTT.

The gene calls are TRBV18 and TRBJ2-1; 7 positions match TRBD1. CDR1 KGHSH and CDR2 LQKENI come from the germline V gene. The CDR3 totals 15 residues. After removal of 6 bases from V and 7 bases from J, the junction contained 12 bases not matched to a gene. CDR3 in DNA: TGTGCCAGCTCGCCCGACAGGGATCGAGGAAATGAGCAGTTCTTC. This translates into CASSPDRDRGNEQFF.

This clone was counted a single time. The chain links TRBV10-1 to TRBJ2-1; 11 positions match TRBD1. CDR1 is WNHNN, CDR2 SYGVQD, per germline (reference sequence). The CDR3 length is 15 residues. The ends lost 0 bases at V and 6 bases at J; junction bases unmatched: 1. For the CDR3, the DNA is TGCGCCAGCAGTGAGTCCGGGACAGGGGGCAATGAGCAGTTCTTC. Translating gives CASSESGTGGNEQFF.

This clone was counted a single time. This chain joins TRBV28 and TRBJ2-7; possible D gene TRBD1, 6 bases. V was cut by 7 bases and J by 2 bases, with 15 bases left in between. The CDR3 extends over 14 amino acids. From germline, CDR1 is MDHEN and CDR2 SYDVKM. The DNA for the CDR3 is TGTGCCAGCAAACCGACGGACAGCACCTACGAGCAGTACTTC. It yields the protein CASKPTDSTYEQYF.

This clone was observed a few times. The chain carries TRBV19 and TRBJ1-5; no reliable D call. The germline V and J ends were trimmed by 3 bases and 7 bases, with 13 bases remaining between them. Germline CDR1 is LNHDA and CDR2 is SQIVND (reference sequence). The CDR3 runs 14 residues. CDR3 nucleotides: TGTGCCAGTAGTATGGACGGGCCTCGGCAGCCCCAGCATTTT. Translating gives CASSMDGPRQPQHF.

This chain links TRBV6-1 with TRBJ1-2, with 7 bases that match TRBD1. The trim removed 9 bases at V and 4 bases at J, leaving 8 bases unmatched. Germline CDR1 MNHNS, CDR2 SASEGT. The length of the CDR3 is 13 residues. The CDR3: CASQPDRAYGYTF. For the CDR3, the DNA is TGTGCCAGTCAACCTGACAGGGCCTATGGCTACACCTTC.

V gene TRBV7-2 combines with J gene TRBJ2-7, with 10 bases that match TRBD2. The CDR3 contains 15 residues. Germline CDR1 SGHTA, CDR2 FQGNSA. J gave up 5 bases and V 0 bases, and 4 bases lay outside the gene matches. Here the CDR3 DNA reads TGTGCCAGCAGCTTAGCAGCGGGAGGGGTGGACGAGCAGTACTTC. It encodes CASSLAAGGVDEQYF.

The J gene is TRBJ2-7, the V gene TRBV27; no firm D call. V lost 4 bases, J lost 5 bases, and 12 bases lay in between. Germline lookup yields CDR1 MNHEY and CDR2 SMNVEV (reference sequence). This CDR3 comprises 13 residues. The CDR3 spells CASSSRAEHEQYF. The CDR3, as DNA: TGTGCCAGCAGTTCGAGAGCAGAGCACGAGCAGTACTTC.

The chain couples TRBV28 to TRBJ1-2; D possibly corresponds to TRBD1 (6 bases). Per germline, CDR1 MDHEN and CDR2 SYDVKM. CDR3 size: 14 residues. Trimming took 5 bases from V and 7 from J, leaving 17 bases between them. CDR3 nucleotide sequence: TGTGCCAGCAGTACCCAACAGGGACTGGGTGGCTACACCTTC. Translated, it gives CASSTQQGLGGYTF.

This clone was detected once. This rearrangement joins TRBV5-6 to TRBJ2-2, with 8 positions matching TRBD1. The ends lost 1 base at V and 4 bases at J; junction bases unmatched: 3. CDR3 length equals 15 residues. Per the germline V gene, CDR1 is SGHDT and CDR2 is YYEEEE. The CDR3 region is CASSLRDRLTGELFF. As DNA, the CDR3 is TGTGCCAGCAGCTTGAGGGACAGGCTCACCGGGGAGCTGTTTTTT.

This clone was detected once. V gene TRBV5-1 combines with J gene TRBJ1-1; maybe TRBD1 (6 bases). V was shortened by 5 bases and J by 1 base, with 15 bases between the two germline ends. The CDR3 is 15 amino acids. Germline loops: CDR1 SGHRS, CDR2 YFSETQ. CDR3 in amino acids: CASSQTQGGNTEAFF. DNA of the CDR3: TGCGCCAGCAGTCAAACTCAAGGGGGGAACACTGAAGCTTTCTTT.

This clone was found a few times. V and J are TRBV30 and TRBJ1-5; possible D gene TRBD1, 5 bases. Trimming took 2 bases from V and 7 from J, leaving 15 bases between them. Per germline, CDR1 GTSNPN and CDR2 SVGIG (reference sequence). The CDR3 is 14 residues long. CDR3 in amino acids: CAWSRRDLIQPQHF. The CDR3 nucleotides read TGTGCCTGGAGTAGAAGGGACCTCATCCAGCCCCAGCATTTT.

V usage is TRBV27 and J usage is TRBJ2-1; D not certain. Per the germline V gene, CDR1 is MNHEY and CDR2 is SMNVEV (reference sequence). V lost 2 bases to trimming and J lost 9 bases, with 11 bases between them. The CDR3 spans 13 residues. CDR3 coding DNA: TGTGCCAGCAGTTTACAAATTATCAGTGAGCAGTTCTTC. Residues: CASSLQIISEQFF.

This clone has just a few counts. The chain links TRBV5-1 to TRBJ2-7; D might be TRBD1 (5 bases). The CDR3 length is 14 residues. Germline V CDR1 and CDR2: SGHRS, YFSETQ. Trimming cost V 1 base and J 2 bases, with 10 bases left between them. CDR3 amino acids: CASSLFDRPYEQYF. The CDR3 DNA reads TGCGCCAGCAGCTTGTTCGACAGACCCTACGAGCAGTACTTC.

The chain recombines TRBV2 with TRBJ1-2; maybe TRBD1 (5 bases). The V end was cut by 5 bases, the J end by 0 bases, with 7 bases between. The V gene's germline CDR1 is SNHLY and CDR2 FYNNEI. The CDR3 spans 13 residues. The CDR3 region is CASSLGPNYGYTF. CDR3 DNA sequence: TGTGCCAGCAGTCTGGGACCTAACTATGGCTACACCTTC.